This T cell receptor (beta chain) came from a study of CD8+ T cells in alopecia areata. Across the study: After 6 to 18 months of tofacitinib, follow-up continued 6 months off drug.

The germline V and J ends were trimmed by 6 bases and 3 bases, with 15 bases remaining between them. CDR3 length: 14 amino acids. Germline CDR1 and CDR2: SQVTM and ANQGSEA. Turning to this clone: Its antigen is unidentified.

The study team obtained lesional scalp punch biopsies and peripheral blood from alopecia areata patients. After isolation, RNA underwent reverse transcription to generate cDNA as the sequencing template. Repertoires were generated with immunoSEQ multiplex PCR, while TCRdb's copy carries only in-frame clones and drops some. The table shows 130,000 to 150,000 clones, with 45% to 60% occurring only once. Broader study findings: Higher clonality than in normal scalp was seen in lesional scalp, especially alopecia totalis/universalis.

The sequence derives from a human donor with alopecia areata. Sequences were obtained from CD4+ T cells sorted from blood. The chain employs TRBV29-1 and TRBJ2-1; tentatively, D is TRBD2 (5 bases). As DNA, the CDR3 is TGCAGCGTCCAAGCGGTCCTAGTCTACAATGAGCAGTTCTTC. Protein sequence: CSVQAVLVYNEQFF.